Each of the 16 T cell receptor beta chains below was sequenced from the same sample in a study of shared clonotypes between healthy human individuals. Profiling relied on immunoSEQ multiplex PCR, and the TCRdb table lists in-frame clones only, not all of them. The sample has 2,500,000 or so clones; roughly 92% are singletons. Sequenced input: naive CD4+ T cells sorted from blood. As for subset: CD45RA+ positively selected. These receptors were taken from a young man in good health.

This clone was seen once. The gene calls are TRBV6-1 and TRBJ2-1, with unresolved D. The CDR3 extends over 11 amino acids. The germline V gene encodes CDR1 MNHNS and CDR2 SASEGT. V was cut by 6 bases and J by 5 bases, with 5 bases left in between. The CDR3 is CASRINNEQFF. CDR3 sequence (DNA): TGTGCCAGCAGGATTAACAATGAGCAGTTCTTC.

The chain is built from TRBV5-1 and TRBJ2-7; possibly TRBD2 for D (5 bases). Germline V gene data show CDR1 as SGHRS and CDR2 as YFSETQ. The CDR3 spans 15 residues. The V and J ends lost 0 bases and 4 bases respectively, with 14 bases between them. CDR3 residues: CASSLGGGFGYEQYF. In DNA, the CDR3 is TGCGCCAGCAGCTTGGGAGGCGGGTTCGGATACGAGCAGTACTTC.

This chain uses TRBV2 with TRBJ1-3, with D hard to call. The V gene lost 7 bases and the J gene lost 4 bases, with 11 bases spanning the gap. The CDR3 loop spans 13 amino acids. Germline V lookup: CDR1 SNHLY, CDR2 FYNNEI. The CDR3 coding sequence is TGTGCCAGCAACCCGGTCGAGGGAAACACCATATATTTT. Translating gives CASNPVEGNTIYF.

The chain couples TRBV6-5 to TRBJ1-6; D remains ambiguous. Trimming cost V 6 bases and J 7 bases, with 13 bases left between them. This CDR3 region has 14 residues. In germline, CDR1 is MNHEY, CDR2 SVGAGI. The CDR3 nucleotides are TGTGCCAGCAGGGCAGGACGTCTGAATTCACCCCTCCACTTT. It yields the protein CASRAGRLNSPLHF.

The chain uses TRBV18 and TRBJ2-5, with TRBD1 matching 7 bases. Germline-derived CDR1 and CDR2 are KGHSH and LQKENI. V lost 3 bases, J lost 3 bases, and 13 bases stayed unmatched. This CDR3 comprises 17 residues. CDR3 sequence: CASSPLPTTGMEETQYF. CDR3 coding DNA: TGTGCCAGCTCACCCTTACCGACGACAGGGATGGAAGAGACCCAGTACTTC.

This chain connects TRBV5-4 to TRBJ1-1, with 9 positions matching TRBD1. The CDR3 is made up of 13 amino acids. Germline assignment: CDR1 SGHNT and CDR2 YYREEE (reference sequence). With 2 bases clipped from V and 14 bases from J, the junction kept 10 bases outside the gene matches. This chain's CDR3 is CASSLEGQGTAFF. The CDR3 DNA reads as TGTGCCAGCAGCTTAGAGGGACAGGGAACGGCGTTCTTT.

This chain uses TRBV5-1 with TRBJ1-4; maybe TRBD1 (5 bases). Germline V gene sequence: CDR1 SGHRS, CDR2 YFSETQ. The CDR3 sequence is 15 residues long. The V and J ends lost 1 base and 5 bases respectively, with 12 bases between them. The CDR3 nucleotides are TGCGCCAGCAGCTTGTCGCCCAGGGAGAATGAAAAACTGTTTTTT. This translates into CASSLSPRENEKLFF.

The chain employs TRBV6-5 and TRBJ1-6; no reliable D call. Germline V CDR1 and CDR2: MNHEY, SVGAGI. Trimming took 0 bases from V and 6 from J, leaving 9 bases between them. The CDR3 contains 15 residues. The CDR3 sequence is CASSYSGSLNSPLHF. Here the CDR3 DNA reads TGTGCCAGCAGTTACTCCGGGTCCCTTAATTCACCCCTCCACTTT.

The rearrangement uses TRBV5-1 and TRBJ2-5; 10 positions agree with TRBD2. CDR1 and CDR2 (germline): SGHRS, YFSETQ. The CDR3 spans 15 residues. V was pared by 4 bases and J by 2 bases, with 5 bases of the junction left unmatched. The CDR3 DNA reads as TGCGCCAGCAGCGGCGGGACTAGCGTACAAGAGACCCAGTACTTC. This gives the protein CASSGGTSVQETQYF.

The rearrangement links TRBV19 to TRBJ1-2, with D possibly being TRBD1 (6 bases). Trimming removed 5 bases from V and 4 bases from J, with 17 bases in between. Germline-derived CDR1 and CDR2 are LNHDA and SQIVND (reference sequence). This CDR3 spans 15 amino acids. CDR3 region: CASSPGDIFVYGYTF. The CDR3 DNA sequence: TGTGCCAGTAGTCCCGGGGACATCTTTGTCTATGGCTACACCTTC.

J is TRBJ2-7 and V is TRBV7-2, with TRBD1 matching 8 bases. The junction had 7 bases not matched to a gene; V was cut back by 1 base and J by 5 bases. The CDR3 sequence is 15 residues long. Germline V CDR1 and CDR2: SGHTA, FQGNSA. The CDR3 loop reads CASSLEGQGANEQYF. The CDR3 bases are TGTGCCAGCAGCTTAGAGGGGCAGGGGGCCAACGAGCAGTACTTC.

This sequence joins TRBV6-5 and TRBJ2-3; no firm D call. The ends were cut back, 6 bases at V and 8 bases at J, with 9 bases in the middle. CDR3 size: 11 residues. CDR1 MNHEY and CDR2 SVGAGI come from the germline V gene. Written as DNA, the CDR3 is TGTGCCAGCAGCTCTATCGGTACGCAGTATTTT. Residues: CASSSIGTQYF.

The V gene is TRBV7-2, the J gene TRBJ2-5; D might be TRBD1 (6 bases). CDR1 is SGHTA, CDR2 FQGNSA, per germline. V was trimmed by 6 bases and J by 4 bases, leaving 18 bases between them. There are 15 residues in the CDR3. The CDR3 DNA follows: TGTGCCAGCAGTCTCCCCCCAGGGGTTGGAGAGACCCAGTACTTC. This translates into CASSLPPGVGETQYF.

V gene TRBV5-4 combines with J gene TRBJ1-2, with D possibly being TRBD1 (6 bases). Germline V gene sequence: CDR1 SGHNT, CDR2 YYREEE (reference sequence). The length of the CDR3 is 16 residues. The germline V and J ends were trimmed by 4 bases and 2 bases, with 18 bases remaining between them. The CDR3 is CASSPPPGALNYGYTF. CDR3 DNA sequence: TGTGCCAGCAGCCCCCCCCCAGGGGCACTAAACTATGGCTACACCTTC.

This clone appeared a single time. The chain is built from TRBV15 and TRBJ2-3; D is possibly TRBD1 (5 bases). The CDR3 is 16 residues long. The germline V gene encodes CDR1 LNHNV and CDR2 YYDKDF (reference sequence). Trimming shortened V by 3 bases and J by 0 bases, and 13 bases separated the two germline ends. In DNA form, the CDR3 reads TGTGCCACCAGCAGGGACAACAGGAAAAGCACAGATACGCAGTATTTT. It specifies CATSRDNRKSTDTQYF.

This chain uses TRBV5-4 with TRBJ2-3, with 15 nucleotides matching TRBD2. Looked up from germline, CDR1 is SGHNT and CDR2 is YYREEE (reference sequence). Losses at the gene ends were 4 bases for V and 0 bases for J; bases not matched to a gene: 9. There are 19 residues in the CDR3. The CDR3: CASSRTSGREGASTDTQYF. In DNA form, the CDR3 reads TGTGCCAGCAGCCGGACTAGCGGGAGGGAGGGGGCTAGCACAGATACGCAGTATTTT.